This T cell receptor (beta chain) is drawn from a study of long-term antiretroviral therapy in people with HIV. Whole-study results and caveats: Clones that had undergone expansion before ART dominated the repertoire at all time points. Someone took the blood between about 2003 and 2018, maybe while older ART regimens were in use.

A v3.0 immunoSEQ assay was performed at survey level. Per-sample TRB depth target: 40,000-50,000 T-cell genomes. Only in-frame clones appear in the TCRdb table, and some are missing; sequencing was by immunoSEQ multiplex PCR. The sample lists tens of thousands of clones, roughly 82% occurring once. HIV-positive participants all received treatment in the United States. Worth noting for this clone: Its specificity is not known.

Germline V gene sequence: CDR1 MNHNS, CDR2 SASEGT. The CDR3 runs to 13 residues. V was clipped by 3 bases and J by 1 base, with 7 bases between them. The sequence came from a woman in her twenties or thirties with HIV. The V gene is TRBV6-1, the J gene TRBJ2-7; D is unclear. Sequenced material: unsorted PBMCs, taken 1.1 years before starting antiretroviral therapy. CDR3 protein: CASSESASYEQYF. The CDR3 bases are TGTGCCAGCAGTGAGTCAGCTTCCTACGAGCAGTACTTC.